This TCR beta chain is drawn from a study of tumor-infiltrating lymphocytes in primary liver carcinoma. At the level of the study: Surgery removed the patients' primary liver carcinoma. Men and women, 30 to 69 years of age, made up the patients. Study results and limitations: Blood's top-250-clone fraction was significantly lower than that of tumors (p = 0.039).

Blood RNA came from unsorted whole blood; germline DNA was also extracted. Chronic HBV infection was present, with no prior treatment. On this clonotype itself: Its antigen remains unidentified.

Production of TCR beta cDNA used around 500 ng total RNA together with a constant-region primer. ARM-PCR, slightly modified, supplied the TCR beta libraries through three nested multiplex PCR rounds. MiXCR, applied by TCRdb to the multiplex PCR reads, yields one record per CDR3 protein. The table lists approximately 330,000 distinct CDR3 sequences, around three fifths of them singletons. Sequenced input: peripheral blood. The clonotype was recovered from a man aged 35-49 years with primary liver carcinoma and hepatitis B virus infection.

The CDR3 nucleotides read TGTGCCAGTAGTCGATTAACAAGCGGGAGGGCCATCAATGAGCAGTTCTTC. Amino acid sequence: CASSRLTSGRAINEQFF. V and J are TRBV6-6 and TRBJ2-1; 10 bases match TRBD2. With V trimmed by 9 bases and J by 6 bases, 17 bases remained unmatched. Germline CDR1 MNHNY, CDR2 SVGAGI (reference sequence). CDR3 size: 17 residues.